This TCR beta chain was sequenced for a study of blood T cells in healthy people across ages. CDR3 length: 11 amino acids. V was cut by 6 bases and J by 9 bases, with 12 bases left in between. Germline CDR1 reads DFQATT; CDR2 reads SNEGSKA (reference sequence). Through a sample-barcoded 5' primer and a J-beta primer mix, a second PCR was run for 7 to 11 cycles. TCRdb reprocessed the 5' RACE reads with MiXCR, giving one entry per CDR3 protein. The sample records about 1.8 million distinct CDR3 sequences, around half being singletons. Sequencing input: blood. This chain joins TRBV20-1 and TRBJ2-1; D is undetermined. The TCR was taken from a woman aged 40 to 50 in good health. The CDR3 region has the DNA TGCAGTGCCGAGTACGGTGGTGAGCAGTTCTTC. It codes for CSAEYGGEQFF.